The entry below describes one TCR beta chain. This sample stems from a study of blood T cell repertoires in COVID-19. Background on the study: The United States, Italy and Spain supplied acute and convalescent COVID-19 samples. PBMCs, B-cell-depleted T cells, or T cells were the source of the cDNA or gDNA that made up the material.

V lost 3 bases to trimming and J lost 6 bases, with 8 bases between them. The CDR3 sequence is 11 residues long. The germline V gene encodes CDR1 SQVTM and CDR2 ANQGSEA. Original methodology: Amplifying reference gene primers gave estimates of nucleated cell counts. The method was immunoSEQ multiplex PCR; TCRdb's version includes in-frame clones alone and lacks a portion of them. V and J calls and clone size are as listed in that table; D and trimming were resolved from the DNA. The table includes about 88,000 clones, less than 90% detected once. The sequence was obtained from a human donor in a cohort sampled during active COVID-19. The chain couples TRBV29-1 to TRBJ1-2, with D possibly TRBD1 on 6 matching bases. Sequences were obtained from peripheral blood. The CDR3 region has the DNA TGCAGCGTTGACGGACAGAATGGCTACACCTTC. Protein: CSVDGQNGYTF.